This T cell receptor beta chain is drawn from a study of T cell clonotyping in hematopoietic cell transplantation. This CDR3 has 15 residues. The V gene end was trimmed by 6 bases and the J gene end by 4 bases; junction bases not matched to a gene: 9. CDR1 is SQVTM and CDR2 is ANQGSEA in the germline V gene. Recipient blood drawn about 28 days pretransplant and days 30, 100, 180 after. Repertoires were generated with immunoSEQ multiplex PCR, while TCRdb's copy carries only in-frame clones and drops some. The sample holds about 4,600 clones, 90% to 97% seen once. General study points: At the given depth, recipient repertoires were over 95% de novo clonotypes. Broader posttransplant TCR repertoire diversity was predicted by graft donor and pretransplant recipient Inverse Simpson Index values.

Regarding this clone: The antigen remains undetermined.

The clonotype comes from a male patient aged 35 to 55 who had an allogeneic stem cell transplant from a related donor, so the T cells may come from the graft donor. Some clones in this sample may be carry-over from other donors' samples. This chain connects TRBV29-1 to TRBJ1-4, with 9 bases matching TRBD1. The sequenced sample was PBMCs, obtained 100 days after allogeneic stem cell transplant. In DNA form, the CDR3 reads TGCAGCGTAGCCTACAGGGGGCTTGATAATGAAAAACTGTTTTTT. This sequence encodes CSVAYRGLDNEKLFF.